The source of this T cell receptor (beta chain) is a study of cytomegalovirus exposure and HLA in healthy donors (TCRdb year 2017). In terms of the full investigation: According to a later analysis, one platform produced both the 100 to 150 validation repertoires and the roughly 640 repertoires of the first cohort. High-throughput TCR immunosequencing, statistical association of individual TCRs with disease status, and machine learning were combined to predict cytomegalovirus infection status. The aim of the study was to test whether cataloging public T cell receptors could identify signatures of past pathogen exposure. A separate validation cohort of more than 100 different subjects was used in addition to the approximately 610-subject first cohort. The investigation overall reported the following: The authors suggested that the approach could potentially be generalized to other disease states and immunological phenotypes. In vitro tests confirmed that a few of the cytomegalovirus-associated TCR beta chains recognize cytomegalovirus antigens. Most TCR sequences were observed very rarely across donors, whereas some public TCRs were present in many individuals. All 120 or so repertoires were used to score co-occurrence in the validation cohort in a later analysis, because that analysis had no HLA typing for the cohort. A later analysis found that TCRs clustered in the first cohort also tended to co-occur in the 120 validation repertoires, with more than 90% of cluster scores above 0. The classifier was reported to diagnose cytomegalovirus status with high specificity and sensitivity in both the original and validation cohorts. A total of 150 to 200 TCR beta chains were listed by the study as associated with cytomegalovirus.

A note on this clone: Its antigen is still unknown. No quality values exist for individual bases; no much larger clone is one base distant.

The donors belonged to the validation cohort of approximately 130 subjects, which was separate from the 666-subject first cohort. The receptor library was made with the immunoSEQ multiplex PCR assay. The original pipeline was this. To diagnose cytomegalovirus status from the catalog of TCR beta chain sequences, a statistical classification framework was built. This is the immuneACCESS table as TCRdb keeps it, with only in-frame sequences that have V and J called. A part of the clones is gone; compared with another copy, unresolved V genes explain less than half, and the rest is unexplained. From that table come the V and J calls and clone size; the DNA was used to work out D and trimming. This sample has roughly 130,000 clones in its table, and 70% to 90% of those were observed once. The ten biggest clones cover roughly 6.5% of the sample. From the cysteine up to the phenylalanine, the CDR3 has a length of 15 residues. This entry keeps only the CDR3 DNA: 45 bases, framed from base 1. The V end loses 0 bases and the J end loses 0 bases, and a stretch of 10 bases separates them. The CDR1 and CDR2 encoded by the germline V gene are SGDLS and YYNGEE.

The TCR sequence derives from a woman aged 25 to 45 in good health and CMV-seropositive. Material for sequencing was PBMCs. The chain is assembled from TRBV9 and TRBJ2-7, with TRBD2 as a weak D call on 5 bases. The sequence in DNA is TGTGCCAGCAGCGTAGCCTGGGAGAGCTCCTACGAGCAGTACTTC. The translation is CASSVAWESSYEQYF.